One and the same sample provided the 20 T cell receptor beta chains below, sequenced in a study of CD8+CD57+ T cells in acquired aplastic anemia. The template for TCR beta VDJ and CDR3 sequence profiling was genomic DNA. TCRdb used MiXCR to reprocess the reads, holding one entry per CDR3 protein. Here the sample spans roughly 420,000 distinct CDR3 sequences, 55% to 75% being singletons. Material for sequencing was sorted CD4+, CD8+, or CD8+CD57+ T cells (not recorded which) from PBMCs. The receptors stem from a human donor in good health, serving as a control.

This clonotype is a singleton in its sample. CDR3: CASSALTEAFF. The CDR3 nucleotides read TGTGCCAGCAGTGCGTTAACTGAAGCTTTCTTT. V and J are TRBV12-3 or TRBV12-4 and TRBJ1-1; D gene uncertain. This CDR3 comprises 11 residues. V was cut by 5 bases and J by 5 bases, with 6 bases left in between.

The genes are TRBV10-3 and TRBJ1-2, with 9 bases that match TRBD1. With V trimmed by 8 bases and J by 8 bases, 15 bases remained unmatched. Germline V gene lookup returns CDR1 ENHRY and CDR2 SYGVKD. This CDR3 has 15 amino acids. This CDR3 is CAIAPGQGLGEGYTF. The CDR3 DNA follows: TGTGCCATCGCACCGGGACAGGGCCTTGGGGAAGGCTACACCTTC.

J is TRBJ1-2 and V is TRBV20-1, with D uncertain. The CDR3 has 12 amino acids. From germline, CDR1 is DFQATT and CDR2 SNEGSKA (reference sequence). CDR3 in amino acids: CSASVTVYGYTF. Here the CDR3 DNA reads TGCAGCGCCAGCGTGACGGTATATGGCTACACCTTC.

A remark on this clonotype: The missing conserved phenylalanine or tryptophan at the end of this CDR3 makes a read error likely. The V call is TRBV6-1, the J call TRBJ1-1; D is unresolved. The CDR3 is made up of 12 amino acids. The V end was cut by 8 bases, the J end by 8 bases, with 15 bases between. Germline loops: CDR1 MNHNS, CDR2 SASEGT. CDR3 protein: CASGSGRTEAFV. DNA for the CDR3: TGTGCCAGCGGCTCCGGACGAACCGAAGCTTTCGTT.

The chain couples TRBV6-6 to TRBJ1-1; no clear D gene. The CDR3 consists of 14 residues. The V and J ends lost 11 bases and 1 base respectively, with 17 bases between them. Germline V gives CDR1 MNHNY, CDR2 SVGAGI (reference sequence). The CDR3 region is CAGRVEVGNTEAFF. The CDR3 nucleotides are TGTGCCGGTAGAGTCGAAGTTGGGAACACTGAAGCTTTCTTT.

This clonotype was detected only once. This chain connects TRBV5-1 to TRBJ2-1; the match to TRBD1 covers 8 bases. With V trimmed by 0 bases and J by 15 bases, 5 bases remained unmatched. The CDR3 spans 12 residues. Per the germline V gene, CDR1 is SGHRS and CDR2 is YFSETQ. The CDR3 loop reads CASSLAPGTGFF. The CDR3 DNA sequence: TGCGCCAGCAGCTTGGCCCCTGGGACAGGGTTCTTC.

A note on this clonotype: Without the conserved terminal phenylalanine or tryptophan, this CDR3 likely stems from a read error. The limits of the CDR3 on the DNA are not certain, so only TCRdb's listed CDR3 is given. This chain uses TRBV7-2 with TRBJ2-7; the table's D gene call, TRBD1, was not cross checked with the DNA. 13 amino acids form the CDR3, both terminal residues included. Germline CDR1 is SGHTA and CDR2 is FQGNSA. The CDR3 is CASSFFGGYQYFG.

The CDR3 loop reads CATSDQGTSIGNEQFF. DNA for the CDR3: TGTGCCACCAGTGATCAAGGGACTAGCATAGGCAATGAGCAGTTCTTC. The chain has TRBV24-1 and TRBJ2-1; 9 bases align to TRBD2. The CDR3 has 16 amino acids. Looked up from germline, CDR1 is KGHDR and CDR2 is SFDVKD. J gave up 6 bases and V 3 bases, and 8 bases lay outside the gene matches.

This clonotype came up once. The chain joins TRBV5-1 to TRBJ2-2; no clear D gene. Germline-derived CDR1 and CDR2 are SGHRS and YFSETQ. The CDR3 consists of 15 residues. V gave up 5 bases and J gave up 7 bases, with 18 bases separating them. CDR3: CASRLPHAEYGELFF. The DNA of the CDR3 is TGCGCCAGCAGACTACCACACGCGGAGTACGGGGAGCTGTTTTTT.

The chain joins TRBV7-9 to TRBJ2-7; D might be TRBD1 or TRBD2, each matching 6 bases. V lost 2 bases, J lost 9 bases, and 11 bases lay in between. CDR1 is SEHNR and CDR2 is FQNEAQ in the germline V gene (reference sequence). The CDR3 has 12 amino acids. The DNA for the CDR3 is TGTGCCAGCAGCTTAAGGGGGGACGCGCAGTACTTC. It yields the protein CASSLRGDAQYF.

V gene TRBV27 combines with J gene TRBJ2-1, with no clear D. The CDR3 has 13 residues. V was cut by 0 bases and J by 5 bases, with 5 bases left in between. The V gene's germline CDR1 is MNHEY and CDR2 SMNVEV (reference sequence). The CDR3 bases are TGTGCCAGCAGTTTATCCCTAAACAATGAGCAGTTCTTC. Its translation: CASSLSLNNEQFF.

Concerning this clonotype itself: One junction end does not reproduce the germline sequence, and a read error may be involved. This rearrangement joins TRBV2 to TRBJ2-7; TRBD1 matches 7 bases. The CDR3 contains 15 residues. Germline lookup yields CDR1 SNHLY and CDR2 FYNNEI. The DNA of the CDR3 is TGCGCCAGCAGCCAGCATGGACAGGCGACCTTCGAGCAGTACTTC. Translating it yields CASSQHGQATFEQYF.

This chain joins TRBV5-1 and TRBJ2-7; D not certain. This CDR3 comprises 14 residues. The V gene's germline CDR1 is SGHRS and CDR2 YFSETQ. Deletions cut 4 bases from V and 7 bases from J, with 18 bases between. The CDR3 is CASSPTPSTLEQYF. In DNA form, the CDR3 reads TGCGCCAGCAGCCCAACTCCCTCCACGTTGGAGCAGTACTTC.

The chain couples TRBV5-1 to TRBJ2-7; TRBD1 agrees at 8 bases. Germline V gene lookup returns CDR1 SGHRS and CDR2 YFSETQ. J lost 3 bases, V lost 3 bases, and 2 bases had no gene match. This CDR3 comprises 13 residues. As DNA, the CDR3 is TGCGCCAGCAGCTCGACAGGGGTCTACGAGCAGTACTTC. It codes for CASSSTGVYEQYF.

This clonotype was seen at least ten times. The chain joins TRBV12-3 or TRBV12-4 to TRBJ1-6, with no clear D. V lost 1 base and J 10 bases, leaving 5 bases between the germline ends. CDR3 size: 12 residues. The CDR3: CASSLEGSPLHF. The CDR3 DNA is TGTGCCAGCAGTTTAGAGGGATCACCCCTCCACTTT.

As for this clonotype: The final CDR3 position lacks the conserved phenylalanine or tryptophan, pointing to a likely read error. No DNA is shown, since the ends of the CDR3 on it are uncertain; the CDR3 is the one TCRdb lists. The rearrangement joins TRBV2 to TRBJ2-3; the table gives TRBD1 as D, unverified against the DNA. The CDR3 extends over 14 residues, inclusive of both ends. The V gene's germline CDR1 is SNHLY and CDR2 FYNNEI. The CDR3 loop is CASSVWAREQYFGP.

Comment on this clonotype: A junction boundary mismatches the germline segment, possibly from a read error. The chain uses TRBV2 and TRBJ1-5; 7 bases line up with TRBD1. The germline gives CDR1 SNHLY, CDR2 FYNNEI. This CDR3 has 14 amino acids. CDR3 region: CASSGATGSQAHHF. In nucleotides, the CDR3 is TGTGCCAGCAGTGGAGCGACAGGGAGTCAGGCCCATCATTTT.

For this clonotype: A read error is possible here, since a much larger clone lies one base away. The chain carries TRBV6-5 and TRBJ1-3, with D uncertain. The germline gives CDR1 MNHEY, CDR2 SVGAGI. This CDR3 is 16 amino acids long. The CDR3 sequence: CASTSLGESSGDTIYF. The CDR3 nucleotides read TGTGCCAGCACCTCTTTGGGAGAATCCTCTGGAGACACCATATATTTT.

This chain links TRBV12-3 or TRBV12-4 with TRBJ2-1; the D call may be TRBD1 or TRBD2 (5 bases each). This CDR3 is 16 amino acids long. V was clipped by 7 bases and J by 0 bases, with 16 bases between them. The CDR3, as DNA: TGTGCCAGCAACAGAGGGCAGGGAAGCTCCTACAATGAGCAGTTCTTC. This sequence encodes CASNRGQGSSYNEQFF.

In regard to this clonotype: Sequence at one end of the junction differs from germline and may be a read error. The chain carries TRBV24-1 and TRBJ1-5; D may be TRBD1 (6 bases). CDR1 and CDR2 from the germline V gene are KGHDR and SFDVKD. This CDR3 spans 13 amino acids. Here the CDR3 reads CATSAGECEPLYF. The CDR3 DNA reads as TGTGCCACCAGTGCAGGGGAGTGTGAGCCACTGTATTTT.